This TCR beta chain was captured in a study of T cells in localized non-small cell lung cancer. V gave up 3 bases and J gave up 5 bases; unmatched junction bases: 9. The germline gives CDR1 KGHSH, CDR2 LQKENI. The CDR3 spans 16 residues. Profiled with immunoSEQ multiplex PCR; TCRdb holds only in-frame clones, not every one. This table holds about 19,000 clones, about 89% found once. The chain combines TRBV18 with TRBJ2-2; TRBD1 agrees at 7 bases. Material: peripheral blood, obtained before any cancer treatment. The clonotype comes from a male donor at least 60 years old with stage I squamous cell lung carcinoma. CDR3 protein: CASSPRTGGRTGELFF. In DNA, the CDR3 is TGTGCCAGCTCACCGAGGACAGGTGGAAGGACCGGGGAGCTGTTTTTT. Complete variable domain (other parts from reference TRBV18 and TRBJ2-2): NAGVMQNPRHLVRRRGQEARLRCSPMKGHSHVYWYRQLPEEGLKFMVYLQKENIIDESGMPKERFSAEFPKEGPSILRIQQVVRGDSAAYFCASSPRTGGRTGELFFGEGSRLTVL.